These 24 T cell receptor beta chains share one sample of origin, sequenced in a study of blood T cell repertoires in COVID-19. Clones were read by immunoSEQ multiplex PCR, and TCRdb kept only the in-frame ones, dropping some. The sample has roughly 250,000 clones; approximately 92% are singletons. What was sequenced was peripheral blood. The source of these receptors is a person aged 18 to 35 with COVID-19, enrolled during active disease.

This rearrangement joins TRBV4-3 to TRBJ1-3; TRBD1 matches at 7 bases. CDR1 and CDR2 from the germline V gene are LGHNA and YSLEER. CDR3 length: 16 residues. J lost 0 bases, V lost 4 bases, and 6 bases had no gene match. CDR3: CASSRDTGVSGNTIYF. CDR3 DNA sequence: TGCGCCAGCAGCCGCGATACAGGGGTCTCTGGAAACACCATATATTTT.

DNA for the CDR3: TGTGCCAGTAGTCGTCAGGGATACAATGAGCAGTTCTTC. This gives the protein CASSRQGYNEQFF. V and J are TRBV19 and TRBJ2-1; TRBD1 might be the D (5 bases). Germline V CDR1 and CDR2: LNHDA, SQIVND (reference sequence). The CDR3 loop spans 13 amino acids. V lost 5 bases to trimming and J lost 4 bases, with 9 bases between them.

The V and J genes are TRBV28 and TRBJ2-7; 7 positions match TRBD1. Germline V gene data show CDR1 as MDHEN and CDR2 as SYDVKM. This CDR3 is built from 14 residues. The ends lost 6 bases at V and 1 base at J; junction bases unmatched: 6. Here the CDR3 DNA reads TGTGCCAGCAGGAACCCGGACAGGTCCTACGAGCAGTACTTC. This translates into CASRNPDRSYEQYF.

V is TRBV24-1 and J is TRBJ2-2; no firm D call. The CDR3 is 13 residues long. With 5 bases removed from V and 1 base from J, the gap between germline ends came to 4 bases. Germline V gene data show CDR1 as KGHDR and CDR2 as SFDVKD. DNA for the CDR3: TGTGCCACCAGTGGTAGGAACACCGGGGAGCTGTTTTTT. This translates into CATSGRNTGELFF.

The chain combines TRBV16 with TRBJ2-2; D unclear. With 0 bases removed from V and 4 bases from J, the gap between germline ends came to 3 bases. The CDR3 is 13 amino acids. The V gene's germline CDR1 is KGHSY and CDR2 FQNENV. For the CDR3, the DNA is TGTGCCAGCAGCCAATCCGGCACCGGGGAGCTGTTTTTT. Its translation is CASSQSGTGELFF.

The J gene is TRBJ2-3, the V gene TRBV19, with unresolved D. The CDR3 extends over 14 amino acids. V gave up 5 bases and J gave up 4 bases, with 13 bases separating them. Germline CDR1 is LNHDA and CDR2 is SQIVND (reference sequence). The CDR3 bases are TGTGCCAGTAGTTTGGCTAGTACCGCAGATACGCAGTATTTT. This encodes CASSLASTADTQYF.

This chain joins TRBV10-3 and TRBJ1-1, with no clear D. Germline CDR1 and CDR2: ENHRY and SYGVKD. Trimming took 5 bases from V and 1 from J, leaving 8 bases between them. There are 13 residues in the CDR3. The CDR3 sequence: CAISNTRNTEAFF. CDR3 DNA: TGTGCCATCAGTAACACCAGGAACACTGAAGCTTTCTTT.

V and J are TRBV19 and TRBJ2-5, with TRBD2 identical over 8 bases. The ends lost 3 bases at V and 3 bases at J; junction bases unmatched: 0. Germline assignment: CDR1 LNHDA and CDR2 SQIVND (reference sequence). This CDR3 spans 13 amino acids. CDR3 DNA sequence: TGTGCCAGTAGTATGACTAGCGAAGAGACCCAGTACTTC. It translates to CASSMTSEETQYF.

The genes are TRBV2 and TRBJ1-4; D remains ambiguous. The V end was cut by 6 bases, the J end by 0 bases, with 5 bases between. The CDR3 runs to 13 residues. Germline values: CDR1 SNHLY, CDR2 FYNNEI. The chain's CDR3 is CASRFTTNEKLFF. The CDR3 nucleotides read TGTGCCAGCAGGTTTACAACTAATGAAAAACTGTTTTTT.

Here the CDR3 reads CASSPRAVGDEQFF. The DNA for the CDR3 is TGTGCCAGCTCACCACGGGCAGTTGGCGATGAGCAGTTCTTC. This chain connects TRBV18 to TRBJ2-1; D gene unclear. Germline-derived CDR1 and CDR2 are KGHSH and LQKENI. CDR3 length: 14 amino acids. Deletions cut 1 base from V and 8 bases from J, with 12 bases between.

In its sample, this clone was seen once. The chain recombines TRBV5-1 with TRBJ2-5, with 7 bases matching TRBD2. Germline V gene sequence: CDR1 SGHRS, CDR2 YFSETQ. Unmatched junction bases numbered 1, after V lost 2 bases and J lost 3 bases. This CDR3 region has 13 residues. This chain's CDR3 is CASSFLAEETQYF. The CDR3 DNA follows: TGCGCCAGCAGCTTCCTAGCGGAAGAGACCCAGTACTTC.

The V gene is TRBV6-5, the J gene TRBJ2-3, with 7 bases identical to TRBD1. The CDR3 sequence is 16 residues long. Trimming removed 4 bases from V and 5 bases from J; junction bases left unmatched: 12. Germline V gene data show CDR1 as MNHEY and CDR2 as SVGAGI. In DNA, the CDR3 is TGTGCCAGCAGTTCCATACAGGGGAGCGGAGGAGATACGCAGTATTTT. It translates to CASSSIQGSGGDTQYF.

The gene calls are TRBV27 and TRBJ2-2; D unresolved. The CDR3 extends over 13 amino acids. Per germline, CDR1 MNHEY and CDR2 SMNVEV (reference sequence). V was cut by 2 bases and J by 6 bases, with 7 bases left in between. The CDR3 nucleotides read TGTGCCAGCAGTTTAACAAGTTCCGGGGAGCTGTTTTTT. The encoded protein is CASSLTSSGELFF.

The V gene is TRBV14, the J gene TRBJ2-7, with 9 nucleotides matching TRBD2. The V gene's germline CDR1 is SGHDN and CDR2 FVKESK. The V gene end was trimmed by 1 base and the J gene end by 7 bases; junction bases not matched to a gene: 14. This CDR3 comprises 17 residues. The CDR3 protein is CASSQGAGTSNLREQYF. CDR3 coding DNA: TGTGCCAGCAGCCAAGGCGCCGGGACTAGCAATTTGCGTGAGCAGTACTTC. Based on the CDR3 plus reference TRBV14 and TRBJ2-7, the full variable domain is EAGVTQFPSHSVIEKGQTVTLRCDPISGHDNLYWYRRVMGKEIKFLLHFVKESKQDESGMPNNRFLAERTGGTYSTLKVQPAELEDSGVYFCASSQGAGTSNLREQYFGPGTRLTVT.

V usage is TRBV9 and J usage is TRBJ2-7, with 13 nucleotides matching TRBD2. The junction had 6 bases not matched to a gene; V was cut back by 4 bases and J by 5 bases. The CDR3 contains 15 residues. Germline V gene data show CDR1 as SGDLS and CDR2 as YYNGEE. This chain's CDR3 is CASSLGLAGAHEQYF. In nucleotides, the CDR3 is TGTGCCAGCAGCCTCGGACTAGCGGGAGCCCACGAGCAGTACTTC.

J is TRBJ1-5 and V is TRBV19; a weak D match, TRBD1 (5 bases). V was cut by 3 bases and J by 0 bases, with 24 bases left in between. Per germline, CDR1 LNHDA and CDR2 SQIVND (reference sequence). The CDR3 has 20 amino acids. CDR3 protein: CASSIGHRKRGVGSNQPQHF. In DNA, the CDR3 is TGTGCCAGTAGTATCGGGCACCGGAAACGGGGGGTTGGTAGCAATCAGCCCCAGCATTTT.

V usage is TRBV5-4 and J usage is TRBJ1-1; D is ambiguous. V shed 5 bases and J shed 3 bases, with 14 bases lying between them. Germline CDR1 SGHNT, CDR2 YYREEE (reference sequence). This CDR3 region has 14 residues. CDR3 region: CASRYGVGDTEAFF. The CDR3 DNA is TGTGCCAGCAGGTACGGGGTCGGAGACACTGAAGCTTTCTTT.

The rearrangement uses TRBV4-3 and TRBJ2-1, with 13 bases lining up with TRBD2. Germline values: CDR1 LGHNA, CDR2 YSLEER. This CDR3 is built from 21 residues. The V gene end was trimmed by 0 bases and the J gene end by 6 bases; junction bases not matched to a gene: 17. The CDR3 DNA follows: TGCGCCAGCAGCCAAGATGGAGGAGGGACACTAGCGGGAGGGGGGGGCAATGAGCAGTTCTTC. Protein product: CASSQDGGGTLAGGGGNEQFF.

The CDR3 loop is CASSLGQYEQYF. For the CDR3, the DNA is TGTGCCAGCAGTTTAGGGCAGTACGAGCAGTACTTC. The chain uses TRBV28 and TRBJ2-7; D ambiguous. Looked up from germline, CDR1 is MDHEN and CDR2 is SYDVKM. Deletions cut 2 bases from V and 4 bases from J, with 6 bases between. The CDR3 totals 12 residues.

The chain has TRBV6-1 and TRBJ2-1, with 12 bases lining up with TRBD2. The trim removed 2 bases at V and 5 bases at J, leaving 1 base unmatched. CDR1 is MNHNS, CDR2 SASEGT, per germline. The CDR3 spans 15 residues. The CDR3 DNA follows: TGTGCCAGCAGTGAACTAGCGGGAGGGCACAATGAGCAGTTCTTC. Translated, it gives CASSELAGGHNEQFF.

Here the CDR3 reads CASSLRVTPYEQYF. CDR3 nucleotide sequence: TGTGCCAGCAGTTTGAGGGTTACACCCTACGAGCAGTACTTC. The chain uses TRBV27 and TRBJ2-7; D is possibly TRBD2 (5 bases). The CDR3 is 14 amino acids. Germline loops: CDR1 MNHEY, CDR2 SMNVEV (reference sequence). Deletions cut 3 bases from V and 2 bases from J, with 11 bases between.

The chain carries TRBV5-1 and TRBJ1-2; 8 positions agree with TRBD1. V lost 4 bases and J lost 4; bases outside the gene matches: 9. This CDR3 has 15 amino acids. Germline V lookup: CDR1 SGHRS, CDR2 YFSETQ. This chain's CDR3 is CASSRTGIEVYGYTF. As DNA, the CDR3 is TGCGCCAGCAGCCGGACAGGGATCGAGGTCTATGGCTACACCTTC.

The chain is built from TRBV7-2 and TRBJ1-4; 7 nucleotides match TRBD1. This CDR3 spans 18 amino acids. Germline V CDR1 and CDR2: SGHTA, FQGNSA. V gave up 4 bases and J gave up 8 bases; unmatched junction bases: 19. Here the CDR3 DNA reads TGTGCCAGCAGCTCCTCACCAAGGAGACAGGGAGAGAGAGAAAAACTGTTTTTT. This translates into CASSSSPRRQGEREKLFF.

The genes are TRBV3-1 (or the pseudogene TRBV3-2) and TRBJ2-1; 8 bases line up with TRBD2. CDR3 size: 17 residues. In germline, CDR1 is LGHDT, CDR2 YNNKEL (reference sequence). V gave up 4 bases and J gave up 1 base; unmatched junction bases: 9. Written as DNA, the CDR3 is TGTGCCAGCAGCCGAACCTCGGGAGGGCCATCCTACAATGAGCAGTTCTTC. Translated: CASSRTSGGPSYNEQFF.